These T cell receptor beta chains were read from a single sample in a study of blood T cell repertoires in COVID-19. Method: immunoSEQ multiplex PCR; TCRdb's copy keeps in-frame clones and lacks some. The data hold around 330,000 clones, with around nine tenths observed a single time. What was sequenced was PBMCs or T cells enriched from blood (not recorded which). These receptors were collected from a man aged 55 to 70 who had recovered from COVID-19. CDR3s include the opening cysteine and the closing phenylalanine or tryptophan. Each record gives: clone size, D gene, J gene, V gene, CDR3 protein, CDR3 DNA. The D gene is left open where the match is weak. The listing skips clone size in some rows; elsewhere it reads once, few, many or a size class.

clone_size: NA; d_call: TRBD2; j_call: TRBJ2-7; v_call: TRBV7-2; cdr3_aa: CASSLGLAGDSYEQYF; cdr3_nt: TGTGCCAGCAGCCTCGGACTAGCGGGAGACTCCTACGAGCAGTACTTC
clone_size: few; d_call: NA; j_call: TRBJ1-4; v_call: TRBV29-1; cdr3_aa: CSVGFRGEKLFF; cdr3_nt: TGCAGCGTTGGCTTTCGGGGGGAAAAACTGTTTTTT
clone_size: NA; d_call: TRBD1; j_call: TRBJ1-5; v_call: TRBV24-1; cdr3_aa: CATSDPRTGKGQPQHF; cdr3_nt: TGTGCCACCAGTGACCCGAGGACAGGGAAGGGTCAGCCCCAGCATTTT
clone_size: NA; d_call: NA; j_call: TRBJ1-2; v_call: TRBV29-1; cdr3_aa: CSVVAMTYGYTF; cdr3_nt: TGCAGCGTTGTAGCAATGACCTATGGCTACACCTTC
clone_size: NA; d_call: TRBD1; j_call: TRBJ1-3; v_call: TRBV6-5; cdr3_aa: CASRTGTGIGNTIYF; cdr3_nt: TGTGCCAGCAGAACCGGGACAGGGATCGGAAACACCATATATTTT
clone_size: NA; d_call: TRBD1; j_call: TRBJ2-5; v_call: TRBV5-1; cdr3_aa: CASSPQTGPRETQYF; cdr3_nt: TGCGCCAGCAGCCCCCAGACAGGGCCCCGGGAGACCCAGTACTTC
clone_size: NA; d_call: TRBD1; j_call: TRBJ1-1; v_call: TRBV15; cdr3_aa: CATSTGQTKNTEAFF; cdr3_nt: TGTGCCACCAGCACGGGACAGACTAAGAACACTGAAGCTTTCTTT
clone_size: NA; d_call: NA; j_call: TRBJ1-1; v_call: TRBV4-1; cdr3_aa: CASSQDGGIKAFF; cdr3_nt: TGCGCCAGCAGCCAAGATGGAGGCATTAAAGCTTTCTTT
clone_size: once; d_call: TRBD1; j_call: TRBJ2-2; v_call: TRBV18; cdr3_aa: CASSPRRQGPGELFF; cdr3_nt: TGTGCCAGCTCACCGCGAAGACAGGGGCCCGGGGAGCTGTTTTTT
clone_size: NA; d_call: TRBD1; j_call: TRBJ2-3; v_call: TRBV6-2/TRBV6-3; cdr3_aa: CASSSGQGRDTQYF; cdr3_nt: TGTGCCAGCAGTTCTGGACAGGGGCGGGATACGCAGTATTTT
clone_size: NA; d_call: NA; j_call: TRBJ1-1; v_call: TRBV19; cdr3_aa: CASSIAHSLNTEAFF; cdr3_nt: TGTGCCAGTAGTATAGCCCACAGTTTGAACACTGAAGCTTTCTTT
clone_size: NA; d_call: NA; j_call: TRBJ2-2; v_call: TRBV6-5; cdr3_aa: CASVGQNTGELFF; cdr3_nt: TGTGCCAGCGTGGGGCAGAACACCGGGGAGCTGTTTTTT
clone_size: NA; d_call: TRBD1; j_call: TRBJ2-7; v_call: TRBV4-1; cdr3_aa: CASSPGQASYEQYF; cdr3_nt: TGCGCCAGCAGCCCAGGACAGGCCTCCTACGAGCAGTACTTC
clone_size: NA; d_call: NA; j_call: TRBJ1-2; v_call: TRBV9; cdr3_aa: CASSVAGGSGGYTF; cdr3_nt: TGTGCCAGCAGCGTAGCGGGAGGGTCCGGGGGCTACACCTTC
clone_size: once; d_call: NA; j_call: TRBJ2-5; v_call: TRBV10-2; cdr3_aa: CASSESERATQYF; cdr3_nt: TGCGCCAGCAGTGAGTCGGAGAGGGCGACCCAGTACTTC
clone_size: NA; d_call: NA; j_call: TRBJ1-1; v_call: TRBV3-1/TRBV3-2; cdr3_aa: CASSPGQSLEAFF; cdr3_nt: TGTGCCAGCAGCCCCGGACAGTCGCTAGAAGCTTTCTTT
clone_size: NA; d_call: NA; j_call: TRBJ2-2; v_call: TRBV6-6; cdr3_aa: CASSYSGQLFF; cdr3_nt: TGTGCCAGCAGTTACTCTGGCCAGCTGTTTTTT
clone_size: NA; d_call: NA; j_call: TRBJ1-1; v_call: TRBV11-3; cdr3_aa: CASSLEGIGGQAFF; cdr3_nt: TGTGCCAGCAGCTTAGAGGGGATCGGAGGCCAAGCTTTCTTT
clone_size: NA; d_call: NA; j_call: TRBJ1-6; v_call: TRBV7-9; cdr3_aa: CASSHPFGQRNSPLHF; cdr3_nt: TGTGCCAGCAGCCATCCTTTTGGACAGCGCAATTCACCCCTCCACTTT
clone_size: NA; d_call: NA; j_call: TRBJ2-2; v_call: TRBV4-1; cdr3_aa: CASSRERANTGELFF; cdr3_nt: TGCGCCAGCAGCCGGGAGCGGGCGAACACCGGGGAGCTGTTTTTT
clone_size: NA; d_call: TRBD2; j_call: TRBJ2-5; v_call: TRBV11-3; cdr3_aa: CASSFLSGLQETQYF; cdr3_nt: TGTGCCAGCAGCTTTCTTAGCGGGTTGCAAGAGACCCAGTACTTC
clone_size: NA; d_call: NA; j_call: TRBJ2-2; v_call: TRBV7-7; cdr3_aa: CASSLKQGNGELFF; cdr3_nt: TGTGCTAGCAGCTTAAAACAGGGCAACGGGGAGCTGTTTTTT
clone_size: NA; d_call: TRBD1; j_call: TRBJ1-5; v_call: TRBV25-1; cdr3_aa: CASSQQGARQPQHF; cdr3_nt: TGTGCCAGCAGTCAACAGGGGGCAAGACAGCCCCAGCATTTT
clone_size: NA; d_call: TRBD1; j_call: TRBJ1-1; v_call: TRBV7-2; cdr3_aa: CASSLVRTGLGAASTEAFF; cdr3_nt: TGTGCCAGCAGCTTAGTTAGGACAGGCCTGGGGGCCGCGAGCACTGAAGCTTTCTTT
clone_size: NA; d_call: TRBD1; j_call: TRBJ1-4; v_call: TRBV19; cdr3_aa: CANTKYGTVNEKLFF; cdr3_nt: TGTGCCAACACAAAATACGGGACAGTAAATGAAAAACTGTTTTTT
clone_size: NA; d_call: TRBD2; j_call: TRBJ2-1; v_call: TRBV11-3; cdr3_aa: CASSLGLGLAGGPSYNEQFF; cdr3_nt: TGTGCCAGCAGCTTAGGTCTGGGACTAGCGGGAGGACCCTCCTACAATGAGCAGTTCTTC
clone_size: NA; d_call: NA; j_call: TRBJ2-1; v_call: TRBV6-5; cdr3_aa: CASSYSSGNEQFF; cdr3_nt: TGTGCCAGCAGTTACTCGAGCGGTAATGAGCAGTTCTTC
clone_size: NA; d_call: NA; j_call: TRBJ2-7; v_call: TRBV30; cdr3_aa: CAWSIGTFYEQYF; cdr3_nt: TGTGCCTGGAGTATCGGGACTTTTTACGAGCAGTACTTC
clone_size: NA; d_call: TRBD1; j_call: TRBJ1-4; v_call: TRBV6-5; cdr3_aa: CASSLTGGNEKLFF; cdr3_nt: TGTGCCAGCAGCCTGACAGGGGGTAATGAAAAACTGTTTTTT
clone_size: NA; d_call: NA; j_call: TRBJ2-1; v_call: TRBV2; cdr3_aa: CASKRGYFDEQFF; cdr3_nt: TGTGCCAGCAAGCGCGGTTACTTCGATGAGCAGTTCTTC
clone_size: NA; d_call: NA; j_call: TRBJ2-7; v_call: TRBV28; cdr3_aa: CASTIQGDYYEQYF; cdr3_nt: TGTGCCAGCACCATACAGGGAGATTACTACGAGCAGTACTTC
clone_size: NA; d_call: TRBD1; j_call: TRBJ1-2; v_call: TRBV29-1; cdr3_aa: CSVDPDREEEGYTF; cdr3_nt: TGCAGCGTTGACCCGGACAGGGAAGAAGAGGGCTACACCTTC
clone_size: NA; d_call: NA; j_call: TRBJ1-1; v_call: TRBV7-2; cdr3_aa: CASSLSAGSNTEAFF; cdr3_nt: TGTGCCAGCAGCTTATCTGCGGGATCAAACACTGAAGCTTTCTTT
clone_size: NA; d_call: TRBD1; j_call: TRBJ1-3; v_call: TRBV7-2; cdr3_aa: CASSTARDRERRIYF; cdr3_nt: TGTGCCAGCAGCACTGCCCGGGACAGGGAAAGGAGGATATATTTT
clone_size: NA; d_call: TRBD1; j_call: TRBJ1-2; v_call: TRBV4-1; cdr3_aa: CASSRDRANYGYTF; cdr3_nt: TGCGCCAGCAGCCGAGACAGGGCCAACTATGGCTACACCTTC
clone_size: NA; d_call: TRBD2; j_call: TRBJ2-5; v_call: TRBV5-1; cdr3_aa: CASISGGTQYF; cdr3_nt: TGCGCCAGCATCAGCGGGGGGACCCAGTACTTC
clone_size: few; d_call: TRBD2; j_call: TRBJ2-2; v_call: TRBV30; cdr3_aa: CAWSYGLAGTAGELFF; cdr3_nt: TGTGCCTGGAGTTATGGACTAGCGGGGACGGCCGGGGAGCTGTTTTTT
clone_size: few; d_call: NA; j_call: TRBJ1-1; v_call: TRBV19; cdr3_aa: CASSIGTETKAFF; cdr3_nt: TGTGCCAGTAGTATAGGGACGGAGACTAAAGCTTTCTTT
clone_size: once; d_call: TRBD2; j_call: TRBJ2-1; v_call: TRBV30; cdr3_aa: CAWNRGTASGRAGEQFF; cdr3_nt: TGTGCCTGGAATAGAGGGACAGCTAGCGGGAGGGCAGGAGAGCAGTTCTTC